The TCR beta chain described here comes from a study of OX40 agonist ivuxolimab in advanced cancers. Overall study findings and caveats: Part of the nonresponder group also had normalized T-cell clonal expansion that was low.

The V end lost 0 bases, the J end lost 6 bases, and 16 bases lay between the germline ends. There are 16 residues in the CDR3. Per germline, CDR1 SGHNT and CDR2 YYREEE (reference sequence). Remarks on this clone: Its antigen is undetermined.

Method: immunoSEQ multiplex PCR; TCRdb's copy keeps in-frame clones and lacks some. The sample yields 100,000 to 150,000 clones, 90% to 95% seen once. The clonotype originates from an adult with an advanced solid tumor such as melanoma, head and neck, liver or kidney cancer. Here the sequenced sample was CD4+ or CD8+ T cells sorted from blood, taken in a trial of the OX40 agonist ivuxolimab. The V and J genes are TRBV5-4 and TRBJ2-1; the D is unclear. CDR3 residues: CASSLAGPLRSNEQFF. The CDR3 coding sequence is TGTGCCAGCAGCTTGGCGGGTCCACTGAGGAGCAATGAGCAGTTCTTC.